A selection of T cell receptor beta chains follows, all from one sample in a study of T cells in Graves' hyperthyroidism and ophthalmopathy. In TCRdb, the multiplex PCR reads were re-called with MiXCR into one record per CDR3 protein. The sample contains about 380,000 distinct CDR3 sequences, 13% of which appear only once. The sequencing sample was made of blood. The receptors were gathered from a man aged 25 to 40 with Graves' hyperthyroidism that later progressed to Graves' ophthalmopathy. The CDR3 runs from the conserved cysteine through the conserved F or W. The D gene is left open where the match is weak. Where a row states a size, it is once, few, many or the class of an expanded clone; other rows omit it.

cdr3_nt cdr3_aa j_call v_call clone_size d_call
TGTGCCAGCAGTTACTCGTTCGGACGTGTCTCCTACGAGCAGTACTTC CASSYSFGRVSYEQYF TRBJ2-7 TRBV6-5 many .
TGTGCCAGCAGCAAGGGGACGGCTGCAAACTATGGCTACACCTTC CASSKGTAANYGYTF TRBJ1-2 TRBV9 few .
TGTGCCAGCAGGGGAGATTCAGATACGCAGTATTTT CASRGDSDTQYF TRBJ2-3 TRBV6-1 few .
TGTGCCAGCAGCTTGGGGTACCCTGGAAACACCATATATTTT CASSLGYPGNTIYF TRBJ1-3 TRBV5-5 many .
TGCAGTGCCTCGTTAGCGGGGGGCCTTAAAGAGCAGTACTTC CSASLAGGLKEQYF TRBJ2-7 TRBV20-1 few TRBD2
TGTGCCAGTAGCAGGGACACAACCTACGAGCAGTACTTC CASSRDTTYEQYF TRBJ2-7 TRBV19 . .
TGTGCCAGCAGTTTTGTGGACAGGGGGCGCGAGCAGTACTTC CASSFVDRGREQYF TRBJ2-7 TRBV27 . TRBD1
TGCAGTGCTAGTTCCCACAAGAACACTGAAGCTTTCTTT CSASSHKNTEAFF TRBJ1-1 TRBV20-1 few .
TGCAGTGCTCTCTCCGGGAGCACCGGGGAGCTGTTTTTT CSALSGSTGELFF TRBJ2-2 TRBV20-1 . .
TGTGCCTGGAGTAGGGGGGCAAGGCAGCCCCAGCATTTT CAWSRGARQPQHF TRBJ1-5 TRBV30 many .
TGCGCCAGCAGCCGGGACAGGGTTGAGACCCAGTACTTC CASSRDRVETQYF TRBJ2-5 TRBV5-1 . TRBD1
TGTGCCAGCAGTCCACAACACAGGGGGCCGAGGGATCAGCCCCAGCATTTT CASSPQHRGPRDQPQHF TRBJ1-5 TRBV28 many TRBD1
TGCGCCAGCAGCCAGGACTGGGGGCATTTCTACGAGCAGTACTTC CASSQDWGHFYEQYF TRBJ2-7 TRBV5-1 few .
TGTGCCAGCAGCTTAGTGGGGCCCGGGGAAGCAGATACGCAGTATTTT CASSLVGPGEADTQYF TRBJ2-3 TRBV7-2 many .
TGTGCCAGCAGTTTATCTCTCCTAATGTGGAGGACCGGGGAGCTGTTTTTT CASSLSLLMWRTGELFF TRBJ2-2 TRBV27 many .
TGTGCCAGTAGTCCGCGGGACATTGGCGAGCAGTACTTC CASSPRDIGEQYF TRBJ2-7 TRBV19 many .
TGTGCCAGCAGTACCATCGGGGGGGGTCAATACAATGAGCAGTACTTC CASSTIGGGQYNEQYF TRBJ2-7 TRBV12-3/TRBV12-4 . TRBD2
TGTGCCAGCAGCGACTCGGCAGGGTCAATTAAGGTCTTC CASSDSAGSIKVF TRBJ2-1 TRBV7-9 . .
TGCGCCAGCAGCTTGGCCGAACGACGCCCGCTTAACTATGGCTACACCTTC CASSLAERRPLNYGYTF TRBJ1-2 TRBV5-1 many .
TGCGCCAGCAGCTTGACTAGCGGGGGACTCGAGCAGTACTTC CASSLTSGGLEQYF TRBJ2-7 TRBV5-1 many TRBD2
TGTGCCAGCAGCGTAGACGTGAACTACAATGAGCAGTTCTTC CASSVDVNYNEQFF TRBJ2-1 TRBV9 few .
TGCGCCAGCACCCACGGGGGGCGCGCGGAGACCCAGTACTTC CASTHGGRAETQYF TRBJ2-5 TRBV5-1 few .
TGTGCCAGCAGTTACGCAGATACGCAGTATTTT CASSYADTQYF TRBJ2-3 TRBV28 many .
TGTGCCTCCCTTAACCCCAGAGGGGGCTACACCTTC CASLNPRGGYTF TRBJ1-2 TRBV10-3 few .
TGTGCCAGTAACGGAGGAGATGGCTACACCTTC CASNGGDGYTF TRBJ1-2 TRBV19 few .
TGCGCCAGCAGCCAAGAAGAAGTGGGATGGGATGAGCAGTTCTTC CASSQEEVGWDEQFF TRBJ2-1 TRBV4-1 few .
TGTGCCAGCAGAGATGACAGGGGGGTCGGTGAAAAACTGTTTTTT CASRDDRGVGEKLFF TRBJ1-4 TRBV28 many TRBD1
TGTGCCAGTAGTATCCGGACGGGCGAGCAGTACTTC CASSIRTGEQYF TRBJ2-7 TRBV19 many .
TGTGCCAGCACCCTGGATGTGTTGAGTGGTTCACCCCTCCACTTT CASTLDVLSGSPLHF TRBJ1-6 TRBV28 many .
TGTGCCAGCAGTTACTCATCCAGGGAAGAAAAACTGTTTTTT CASSYSSREEKLFF TRBJ1-4 TRBV6-5 . .
TGTGCCTGGAGTGTAAACGTCAATCAGCCCCAGCATTTT CAWSVNVNQPQHF TRBJ1-5 TRBV30 many .
TGTGCCAGCAGCTTCGGTTCCTACGAGCAGTACTTC CASSFGSYEQYF TRBJ2-7 TRBV5-6 many .
TGCGCCAGCAGCCCAACTGGGACAGGGTTCAGCCTCTACGAGCAGTACTTC CASSPTGTGFSLYEQYF TRBJ2-7 TRBV5-1 . TRBD1